The TCR beta chain described here comes from a study of control samples from healthy donors and cancer patients. The V gene's germline CDR1 is LGHDT and CDR2 YNNKEL (reference sequence). Trimming removed 1 base at V and 6 bases at J, with 10 bases between. This CDR3 comprises 14 residues. Profiling relied on immunoSEQ multiplex PCR, and the TCRdb table lists in-frame clones only, not all of them. This sample carries around 79,000 clones, 80% to 95% of them seen once, and the ten largest clones take roughly 1.2%. The sample taken for sequencing was PBMCs. This sequence was found in a middle-aged woman with lung cancer. This chain connects TRBV3-1 (or the pseudogene TRBV3-2) to TRBJ1-5; no firm D call. As DNA, the CDR3 is TGTGCCAGCAGCCAAGGGAAATTGGTTCAGCCCCAGCATTTT. It is translated as CASSQGKLVQPQHF.